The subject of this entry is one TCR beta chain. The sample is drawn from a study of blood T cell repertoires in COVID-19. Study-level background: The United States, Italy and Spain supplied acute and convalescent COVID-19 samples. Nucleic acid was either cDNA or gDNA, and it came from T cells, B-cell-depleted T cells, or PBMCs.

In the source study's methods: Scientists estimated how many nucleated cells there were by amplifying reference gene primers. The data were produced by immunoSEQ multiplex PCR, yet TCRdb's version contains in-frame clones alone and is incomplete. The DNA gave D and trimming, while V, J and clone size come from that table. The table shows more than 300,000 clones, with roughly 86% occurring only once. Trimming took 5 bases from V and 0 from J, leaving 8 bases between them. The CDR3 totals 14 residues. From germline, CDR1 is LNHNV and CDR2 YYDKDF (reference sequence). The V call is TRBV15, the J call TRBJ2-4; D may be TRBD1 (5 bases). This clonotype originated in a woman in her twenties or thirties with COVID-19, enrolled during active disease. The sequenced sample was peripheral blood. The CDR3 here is CATSGTGAKNIQYF. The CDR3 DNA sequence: TGTGCCACCAGCGGAACAGGAGCCAAAAACATTCAGTACTTC. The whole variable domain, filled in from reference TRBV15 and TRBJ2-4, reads DAMVIQNPRYQVTQFGKPVTLSCSQTLNHNVMYWYQQKSSQAPKLLFHYYDKDFNNEADTPDNFQSRRPNTSFCFLDIRSPGLGDTAMYLCATSGTGAKNIQYFGAGTRLSVL.